This T cell receptor beta chain comes out of a study of cytomegalovirus exposure and HLA in healthy donors. Notes on the study in general: A classifier reportedly called cytomegalovirus status with high sensitivity and specificity. It was approximately 150 TCR beta chains that were listed as cytomegalovirus-associated.

PCR involved 60 Vbeta and 13 Jbeta primers. TCRdb's table, derived via immunoSEQ multiplex PCR, lists solely in-frame clones and lacks some. The profile shows under 250,000 clones, around 78% of them singletons. CDR3 length equals 16 residues. The germline V gene has CDR1 PRHDT and CDR2 FYEKMQ (reference sequence). V lost 3 bases, J lost 7 bases, and 11 bases stayed unmatched. Turning to this clone: Antigen: not known.

Sequenced input: PBMCs. The sequence was collected from a boy aged 10-17 years in good health and CMV-seronegative. The chain links TRBV13 to TRBJ2-2; TRBD1 matches 7 bases. In nucleotides, the CDR3 is TGTGCCAGCAGCTTTGTTTTAGGGGGCAATGGCGGGGAGCTGTTTTTT. Translated, it gives CASSFVLGGNGGELFF.